These 4 T cell receptor beta chains were all obtained from the same sample, sequenced in a study of CD8+CD57+ T cells in acquired aplastic anemia. The sequenced patients had an expansion of CD8+CD57+ cells seen by flow cytometry. TCR beta VDJ and CDR3 were profiled, and genomic DNA was the template. MiXCR, run by TCRdb on the reads, gives a single entry per CDR3 protein. This table has about 180,000 distinct CDR3 sequences, approximately 48% appearing once. Sequenced material: sorted CD4+, CD8+, or CD8+CD57+ T cells (not recorded which) from PBMCs. The receptors were sampled from a human donor with aplastic anemia.

At least ten counts were recorded for this clonotype. The chain is built from TRBV25-1 and TRBJ1-2, with D unclear. This CDR3 is 13 amino acids long. V lost 5 bases, J lost 0 bases, and 7 bases lay in between. CDR1 and CDR2 (germline): MGHDK, SYGVNS. The CDR3 region has the DNA TGTGCCAGCAGTCCGTCAACTAACTATGGCTACACCTTC. Protein: CASSPSTNYGYTF.

A note on this clonotype: The junction differs from germline at one of its ends, possibly a read error. This chain joins TRBV10-3 and TRBJ1-1; no definite D call. The CDR3 extends over 13 amino acids. Germline V gene lookup returns CDR1 ENHRY and CDR2 SYGVKD. CDR3 protein: CASSYRSVGQAFF. CDR3 in DNA: TGTGCCAGCAGTTACCGGTCTGTCGGACAAGCTTTCTTT.

This clonotype was recorded at least ten times. The chain uses TRBV7-2 and TRBJ2-3; a possible D gene is TRBD1 (5 bases). CDR1 and CDR2 (germline): SGHTA, FQGNSA. The CDR3 length is 15 residues. Trimming pared 0 bases from V and 1 base from J, leaving 8 bases between. For the CDR3, the DNA is TGTGCCAGCAGCTTAGCGGGGCTCCGCACAGATACGCAGTATTTT. Translated, it gives CASSLAGLRTDTQYF.

This clonotype has a single count. J is TRBJ2-3 and V is TRBV7-6, with D maybe TRBD2 (6 bases). CDR1 is SGHVS and CDR2 is FNYEAQ in the germline V gene. The V end lost 1 base, the J end lost 4 bases, and 21 bases lay between the germline ends. This CDR3 is 18 amino acids long. This CDR3 is CASSLGVPSGSEADTQYF. The CDR3 DNA reads TGTGCCAGCAGCTTAGGGGTCCCCTCCGGGAGTGAAGCAGATACGCAGTATTTT.